This T cell receptor beta chain is from a study of response to subunit inactivated influenza vaccine. TCRdb reanalysed the RT-PCR reads using MiXCR and keeps one entry per CDR3 protein. The data hold 490,000 or so distinct CDR3 sequences, with less than 10% observed a single time. This clonotype came up a few times. Source: PBMCs from blood, taken less than 30 months after vaccination. The TCR was taken from a man between 50 and 69 years old who received an inactivated influenza vaccine.

The CDR3 protein is CASSLVVTPFSSYEQYF. DNA of the CDR3: TGTGCCAGCAGCTTAGTGGTGACTCCCTTTAGCTCCTACGAGCAGTACTTC. The chain links TRBV7-8 to TRBJ2-7; no definite D call. The CDR3 extends over 17 amino acids. Germline V lookup: CDR1 SGHVS, CDR2 FQNEAQ. The germline V and J ends were trimmed by 1 base and 0 bases, with 16 bases remaining between them.